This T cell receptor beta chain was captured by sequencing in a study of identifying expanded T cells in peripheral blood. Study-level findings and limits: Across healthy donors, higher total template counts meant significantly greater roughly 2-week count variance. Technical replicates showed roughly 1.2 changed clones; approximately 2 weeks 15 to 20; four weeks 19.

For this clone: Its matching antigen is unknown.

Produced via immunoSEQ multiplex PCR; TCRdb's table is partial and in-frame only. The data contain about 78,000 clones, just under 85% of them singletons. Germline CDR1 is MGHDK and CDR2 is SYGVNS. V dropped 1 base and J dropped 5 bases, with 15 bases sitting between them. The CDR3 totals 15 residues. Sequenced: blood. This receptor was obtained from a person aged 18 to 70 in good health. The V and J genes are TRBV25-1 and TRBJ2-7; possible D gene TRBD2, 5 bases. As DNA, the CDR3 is TGTGCCAGCAGTGAATCATGGACTCCATTCAACGAGCAGTACTTC. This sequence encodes CASSESWTPFNEQYF.